Below, 25 T cell receptor beta chains from the same sample are listed, as sequenced in a study of T cells in Graves' hyperthyroidism and ophthalmopathy. The investigators amplified TCR beta CDR3 regions from RNA transcripts. HTBI primers were used for first-round RT-PCR of the TCR CDR3. A single record per CDR3 protein comes from TCRdb applying MiXCR to the multiplex PCR reads. The sample includes about 640,000 distinct CDR3 sequences, under 25% of them seen just once. The sequenced sample consisted of blood. The receptors here all came from a man aged 25-45 years with Graves' ophthalmopathy.

The table lists this clonotype with a few counts. The gene calls are TRBV10-3 and TRBJ1-5, with D maybe TRBD1 (5 bases). The ends were cut back, 2 bases at V and 7 bases at J, with 12 bases in the middle. Per the germline V gene, CDR1 is ENHRY and CDR2 is SYGVKD. CDR3 length equals 14 residues. CDR3 DNA: TGTGCCATCAGTGAGAGGGACGGCGGACAGCCCCAGCATTTT. This gives the protein CAISERDGGQPQHF.

This clonotype has a count of ten or more. The rearrangement uses TRBV30 and TRBJ1-1; 7 nucleotides agree with TRBD1. V dropped 0 bases and J dropped 3; count of bases not matched to a gene: 10. Per the germline V gene, CDR1 is GTSNPN and CDR2 is SVGIG (reference sequence). This CDR3 contains 16 residues. Written as DNA, the CDR3 is TGTGCCTGGAGTGTACGTTGGCAGGGGGGGGACACTGAAGCTTTCTTT. This translates into CAWSVRWQGGDTEAFF.

The gene calls are TRBV9 and TRBJ1-4, with TRBD1 matching 8 bases. The CDR3 consists of 15 residues. V was clipped by 4 bases and J by 3 bases; unmatched bases: 5. Germline V gene sequence: CDR1 SGDLS, CDR2 YYNGEE. The CDR3 sequence is CASSSQGASNEKLFF. CDR3 bases: TGTGCCAGCAGCAGTCAGGGGGCCTCTAATGAAAAACTGTTTTTT.

J is TRBJ2-1 and V is TRBV7-3; D remains ambiguous. Looked up from germline, CDR1 is SGHTA and CDR2 is FQGTGA. Between the trimmed V and J ends, which lost 1 base and 4 bases, there was a span of 11 bases. The CDR3 loop spans 15 amino acids. DNA of the CDR3: TGTGCCAGCAGCTTAAACGGGCGACCTTACAATGAGCAGTTCTTC. It codes for CASSLNGRPYNEQFF.

At least ten counts were recorded for this clonotype. This chain connects TRBV6-2 or TRBV6-3 to TRBJ1-5, with 7 bases identical to TRBD1. Germline V lookup: CDR1 MNHEY, CDR2 SVGEGT. The CDR3 length is 13 residues. V was clipped by 10 bases and J by 7 bases; unmatched bases: 10. CDR3 sequence reads: CAIKEGAWQPQHF. In DNA, the CDR3 is TGTGCCATTAAGGAGGGGGCTTGGCAGCCCCAGCATTTT.

The sample holds a few counts of this clonotype. The rearrangement links TRBV19 to TRBJ1-1; TRBD1 matches 9 bases. CDR1 is LNHDA, CDR2 SQIVND, per germline (reference sequence). The CDR3 is made up of 15 amino acids. With V trimmed by 5 bases and J by 2 bases, 6 bases remained unmatched. As DNA, the CDR3 is TGTGCCAGTAGTTCGTGGGACAGGGTTAACACTGAAGCTTTCTTT. Residues: CASSSWDRVNTEAFF.

The chain uses TRBV6-2 or TRBV6-3 and TRBJ2-5; D is possibly TRBD2 (6 bases). This CDR3 contains 16 residues. Trimming removed 0 bases from V and 8 bases from J, with 19 bases in between. In germline, CDR1 is MNHEY, CDR2 SVGEGT. The CDR3 DNA reads as TGTGCCAGCAGTTACTCGAAGGGTGGGAGGAGAGAAACCCAGTACTTC. Translation gives CASSYSKGGRRETQYF.

This clonotype has just a few counts. This rearrangement joins TRBV4-1 to TRBJ2-7; TRBD2 matches 9 bases. CDR3 length equals 15 residues. Germline CDR1 is MGHRA and CDR2 is YSYEKL. V gave up 5 bases and J gave up 6 bases; unmatched junction bases: 11. Here the CDR3 reads CASSGPTSGPLEQYF. CDR3 in DNA: TGCGCCAGCAGCGGACCGACTAGCGGTCCCCTCGAGCAGTACTTC.

The table lists this clonotype with a few counts. The V and J genes are TRBV6-1 and TRBJ2-3; 11 bases are shared with TRBD2. The CDR3 length is 21 residues. CDR1 MNHNS and CDR2 SASEGT come from the germline V gene. Trimming removed 6 bases from V and 0 bases from J; junction bases left unmatched: 20. CDR3 sequence: CASSGQGSQLAGAFSTDTQYF. CDR3 DNA sequence: TGTGCCAGCAGCGGACAGGGTAGCCAACTAGCGGGAGCCTTTAGCACAGATACGCAGTATTTT.

This clonotype occurred a few times. The rearrangement links TRBV10-3 to TRBJ2-7, with TRBD1 identical over 7 bases. Looked up from germline, CDR1 is ENHRY and CDR2 is SYGVKD. The CDR3 runs to 14 residues. Germline trimming cut 3 bases from V and 1 base from J; bases unmatched to any gene: 3. The CDR3 here is CAISDGDRSYEQYF. The DNA of the CDR3 is TGTGCCATCAGTGACGGGGACAGATCCTACGAGCAGTACTTC.

The J gene is TRBJ1-2, the V gene TRBV20-1; D not certain. The CDR3 spans 12 residues. Trimming took 3 bases from V and 4 from J, leaving 9 bases between them. Germline lookup yields CDR1 DFQATT and CDR2 SNEGSKA (reference sequence). The CDR3 sequence is CSARGGAYGYTF. The DNA of the CDR3 is TGCAGTGCTAGGGGCGGAGCCTATGGCTACACCTTC.

The chain is built from TRBV27 and TRBJ2-7, with 9 positions matching TRBD1. CDR3 length equals 15 residues. The germline CDR1 and CDR2 sequences are MNHEY and SMNVEV (reference sequence). V trimming: 5 bases; J trimming: 6 bases; junction bases outside the gene matches: 11. The CDR3 sequence is CASSIRWDRVSEQYF. The CDR3 region has the DNA TGTGCCAGCAGTATCCGCTGGGACAGGGTAAGCGAGCAGTACTTC.

This clonotype was counted only a few times. In nucleotides, the CDR3 is TGTGCCAGCAGTGAATGGGTTTCTGAGTCCGGGGAGCTGTTTTTT. It translates to CASSEWVSESGELFF. V gene TRBV6-1 combines with J gene TRBJ2-2; D is ambiguous. Germline-derived CDR1 and CDR2 are MNHNS and SASEGT. Trimming removed 2 bases at V and 6 bases at J, with 13 bases between. This CDR3 has 15 amino acids.

This clonotype appeared many times. The chain combines TRBV18 with TRBJ2-1; a weak D match, TRBD2 (5 bases). The CDR3 is made up of 17 amino acids. V dropped 0 bases and J dropped 2 bases, with 14 bases sitting between them. Germline V gives CDR1 KGHSH, CDR2 LQKENI. CDR3 in DNA: TGTGCCAGCTCACCACCTATCCGGGATTGGACCTACAATGAGCAGTTCTTC. Translating gives CASSPPIRDWTYNEQFF.

CDR3 sequence reads: CASSLLVGTRHMEQYF. CDR3 in DNA: TGCGCCAGCAGCTTATTGGTAGGGACAAGACATATGGAGCAGTACTTC. The V call is TRBV5-1, the J call TRBJ2-7; D may be TRBD1 (6 bases). Per germline, CDR1 SGHRS and CDR2 YFSETQ. V lost 2 bases, J lost 7 bases, and 22 bases lay in between. This CDR3 has 16 residues.

Many counts were recorded for this clonotype. The rearrangement links TRBV27 to TRBJ1-1; D perhaps matches TRBD1 (6 bases). CDR3 length: 15 amino acids. V dropped 0 bases and J dropped 4 bases, with 12 bases sitting between them. CDR1 is MNHEY and CDR2 is SMNVEV in the germline V gene (reference sequence). CDR3 in amino acids: CASSLSAGAGTEAFF. DNA of the CDR3: TGTGCCAGCAGTTTATCCGCGGGGGCGGGCACTGAAGCTTTCTTT.

The genes are TRBV7-9 and TRBJ1-4; D is ambiguous. CDR1 SEHNR and CDR2 FQNEAQ come from the germline V gene (reference sequence). V was trimmed by 5 bases and J by 7 bases, leaving 5 bases between them. The length of the CDR3 is 11 residues. CDR3 in DNA: TGTGCCAGCAGCCCGCGTGAAAAACTGTTTTTT. The encoded protein is CASSPREKLFF.

The chain employs TRBV7-9 and TRBJ2-5; 8 bases fit TRBD1. Per germline, CDR1 SEHNR and CDR2 FQNEAQ (reference sequence). The CDR3 runs to 14 residues. The V segment lost 4 bases and the J segment 5 bases; nucleotides outside the gene matches: 6. In nucleotides, the CDR3 is TGTGCCAGCAGCTCATCAGGGGGCTTTGAGACCCAGTACTTC. Its protein product is CASSSSGGFETQYF.

This clonotype occurred a few times. The V gene is TRBV7-9, the J gene TRBJ2-1, with 9 bases that match TRBD2. Unmatched junction bases numbered 9, after V lost 3 bases and J lost 6 bases. CDR3 length equals 16 residues. The V gene's germline CDR1 is SEHNR and CDR2 FQNEAQ (reference sequence). The CDR3 region has the DNA TGTGCCAGCAGCTTTTTCGGCGGGGGGGCCGGCAATGAGCAGTTCTTC. Translated, it gives CASSFFGGGAGNEQFF.

This clonotype was seen repeatedly, ten times or more. This chain links TRBV24-1 with TRBJ2-1, with TRBD1 matching over 7 bases. There are 17 residues in the CDR3. V shed 4 bases, J shed 0 bases, and the junction held 8 bases outside the gene matches. The germline gives CDR1 KGHDR, CDR2 SFDVKD. This CDR3 is CATSDPGQPNSYNEQFF. CDR3 bases: TGTGCCACCAGTGACCCGGGACAGCCAAACTCCTACAATGAGCAGTTCTTC.

The chain uses TRBV5-1 and TRBJ2-3; D is possibly TRBD2 (5 bases). Germline CDR1 SGHRS, CDR2 YFSETQ. This CDR3 has 15 amino acids. The V gene lost 2 bases and the J gene lost 2 bases, with 12 bases spanning the gap. This CDR3 is CASSLEGSTTDTQYF. The CDR3 nucleotides are TGCGCCAGCAGCTTAGAGGGCTCTACCACAGATACGCAGTATTTT.

The chain carries TRBV28 and TRBJ1-2; D is uncertain. Germline lookup yields CDR1 MDHEN and CDR2 SYDVKM. The CDR3 loop spans 15 amino acids. With 4 bases removed from V and 5 bases from J, the gap between germline ends came to 17 bases. Here the CDR3 reads CASSSLLRRKYGYTF. The CDR3 DNA reads TGTGCCAGCAGTTCATTACTCCGGAGGAAATATGGCTACACCTTC.

This clonotype was seen more than once but under ten times. A much larger clone lies a single base off, so this may be a read error. The CDR3 is CASSVAAGSYEQYF. The DNA for the CDR3 is TGTGCCAGCAGCGTAGCAGCGGGGAGCTACGAGCAGTACTTC. J is TRBJ2-7 and V is TRBV9, with 7 bases lining up with TRBD2. With V trimmed by 0 bases and J by 3 bases, 3 bases remained unmatched. The CDR3 contains 14 residues. Germline values: CDR1 SGDLS, CDR2 YYNGEE.

The chain links TRBV6-5 to TRBJ1-3; D possibly corresponds to TRBD1 (6 bases). CDR1 is MNHEY, CDR2 SVGAGI, per germline. The CDR3 spans 17 residues. Trimming removed 2 bases from V and 3 bases from J, with 17 bases in between. CDR3 region: CASSYTDQGRVGNTIYF. CDR3 DNA sequence: TGTGCCAGCAGTTACACTGATCAGGGGCGGGTTGGAAACACCATATATTTT.

The chain combines TRBV4-1 with TRBJ2-7, with TRBD2 identical over 8 bases. Germline V CDR1 and CDR2: MGHRA, YSYEKL. This CDR3 is built from 15 residues. Trimming took 3 bases from V and 5 from J; bases not matched to a gene: 9. The CDR3, as DNA: TGCGCCAGCAGCCATCGACTAGCGAATGACGACGAGCAGTACTTC. Amino acids: CASSHRLANDDEQYF.